Following are 20 T cell receptor beta chains from one sample sequenced in a study of T-cell reconstitution after alpha-beta-depleted transplantation in children. Unique molecular identifiers were incorporated when the TCRbeta library was constructed. TCRdb independently ran MiXCR on the PCR reads; one entry per CDR3 protein. The sample consists of about 830,000 distinct CDR3 sequences, roughly 16% of them appearing once. This material consisted of PBMCs, mostly from graft donor cells, taken 360 days after TCRalphabeta/CD19-depleted stem cell transplant. The receptors originated from a male patient younger than 18 who had a stem cell transplant for acute lymphoblastic leukemia, so the T cells may come from the graft donor.

V gene TRBV12-3 or TRBV12-4 combines with J gene TRBJ2-2; possibly TRBD1 or TRBD2 for D (5 bases each). The CDR3 has 14 amino acids. The V and J ends lost 11 bases and 5 bases respectively, with 18 bases between them. CDR3 protein: CASRGILGTGELFF. CDR3 DNA sequence: TGTGCCTCGAGGGGAATACTGGGAACCGGGGAGCTGTTTTTT.

This clonotype came up a few times. This chain links TRBV7-9 with TRBJ2-7, with 7 bases identical to TRBD1. Germline trimming cut 5 bases from V and 2 bases from J; bases unmatched to any gene: 6. Germline lookup yields CDR1 SEHNR and CDR2 FQNEAQ (reference sequence). This CDR3 has 14 residues. Written as DNA, the CDR3 is TGTGCCAGCAGCCCCCAGGGGGTTCCCTACGAGCAGTACTTC. As protein: CASSPQGVPYEQYF.

The chain joins TRBV3-1 to TRBJ2-2; 10 bases fit TRBD2. V was pared by 0 bases and J by 7 bases, with 11 bases of the junction left unmatched. The CDR3 is made up of 18 amino acids. The germline CDR1 and CDR2 sequences are LGHDT and YNNKEL (reference sequence). The CDR3 sequence: CASSQDIPSGRVDGELFF. The CDR3 nucleotides are TGTGCCAGCAGCCAAGATATTCCTAGCGGGAGAGTGGACGGGGAGCTGTTTTTT.

The rearrangement joins TRBV9 to TRBJ2-5; D ambiguous. This CDR3 contains 13 residues. Trimming cost V 0 bases and J 4 bases, with 7 bases left between them. Germline CDR1 reads SGDLS; CDR2 reads YYNGEE. The CDR3 region has the DNA TGTGCCAGCAGCGTAGGCAGAGGAGAGACCCAGTACTTC. It is translated as CASSVGRGETQYF.

V gene TRBV12-3 or TRBV12-4 combines with J gene TRBJ2-1, with 7 nucleotides matching TRBD2. Trimming cost V 5 bases and J 12 bases; bases outside gene matches: 16. The CDR3 has 15 residues. The CDR3 bases are TGTGCCAGCAGTCGAGGACGGGACTACAGTCCCCGGCAGTTCTTC. Translating it yields CASSRGRDYSPRQFF.

Only a few counts were recorded for this clonotype. V gene TRBV20-1 combines with J gene TRBJ1-2, with a tentative D call TRBD1 (6 bases). CDR1 DFQATT and CDR2 SNEGSKA come from the germline V gene (reference sequence). CDR3 length: 12 amino acids. V lost 4 bases and J 8 bases, leaving 14 bases between the germline ends. The CDR3 nucleotides are TGCAGTGCTACGGGACAAGGTCGCGGCTACACCTTC. Protein: CSATGQGRGYTF.

The chain combines TRBV7-3 with TRBJ2-7; 9 bases are a match to TRBD2. The CDR3 has 15 residues. Trimming removed 5 bases from V and 6 bases from J; junction bases left unmatched: 11. CDR1 is SGHTA and CDR2 is FQGTGA in the germline V gene. As DNA, the CDR3 is TGTGCCAGCAGCCCCCACCGGGATAGCGGGGGCGAGCAGTACTTC. Translated: CASSPHRDSGGEQYF. The entire variable domain, with the rest obtained from reference TRBV7-3 and TRBJ2-7, is as follows: GAGVSQTPSNKVTEKGKYVELRCDPISGHTALYWYRQSLGQGPEFLIYFQGTGAADDSGLPNDRFFAVRPEGSVSTLKIQRTERGDSAVYLCASSPHRDSGGEQYFGPGTRLTVT.

In this sample, this clonotype turned up many times. The chain joins TRBV5-1 to TRBJ2-3; D uncertain. This CDR3 is built from 12 residues. Germline CDR1 and CDR2: SGHRS and YFSETQ. The CDR3 loop is CPHRPRTDTQYF. DNA for the CDR3: TGCCCACACAGACCCCGCACAGATACGCAGTATTTT.

The V gene is TRBV18, the J gene TRBJ2-7; D is perhaps TRBD2 (6 bases). This CDR3 spans 15 amino acids. The V end lost 4 bases, the J end lost 1 base, and 14 bases lay between the germline ends. The germline V gene has CDR1 KGHSH and CDR2 LQKENI. The CDR3 loop is CASSRRGAESYEQYF. CDR3 in DNA: TGTGCCAGCTCACGGCGCGGGGCCGAATCCTACGAGCAGTACTTC.

The CDR3 reads CGASDRWNLGLAGGDSYNEQFF. The CDR3 DNA is TGTGGGGCCAGTGATCGCTGGAACCTGGGACTAGCGGGAGGAGACTCCTACAATGAGCAGTTCTTC. The J gene is TRBJ2-1, the V gene TRBV24-1; 15 nucleotides line up with TRBD2. The germline CDR1 and CDR2 sequences are KGHDR and SFDVKD. The CDR3 is 22 residues long.

This clonotype was recorded many times. The V call is TRBV29-1, the J call TRBJ2-2; 10 positions agree with TRBD2. Trimming at V came to 3 bases and at J to 3 bases, leaving 10 bases not matched to a gene. Germline V gene lookup returns CDR1 SQVTM and CDR2 ANQGSEA. The CDR3 covers 17 residues. CDR3 coding DNA: TGCAGCGTTGATACCTCCTCAGCGGGAGGGTACACCGGGGAGCTGTTTTTT. It encodes CSVDTSSAGGYTGELFF.

The gene calls are TRBV6-5 and TRBJ2-1; 7 bases match TRBD1. Trimming at V came to 4 bases and at J to 4 bases, leaving 7 bases not matched to a gene. This CDR3 contains 15 residues. Germline V lookup: CDR1 MNHEY, CDR2 SVGAGI. The CDR3 DNA sequence: TGTGCCAGCAGTTTCAAAAGACAGGGATACAATGAGCAGTTCTTC. Translated, it gives CASSFKRQGYNEQFF.

The rearrangement links TRBV28 to TRBJ2-2; 14 positions match TRBD2. After removal of 5 bases from V and 1 base from J, the junction contained 9 bases not matched to a gene. This CDR3 has 19 residues. The V gene's germline CDR1 is MDHEN and CDR2 SYDVKM. The CDR3 is CASSPLGLAGGVNTGELFF. In DNA, the CDR3 is TGTGCCAGCAGTCCCCTCGGACTAGCGGGAGGAGTGAACACCGGGGAGCTGTTTTTT.

This clonotype was recorded at least ten times. This chain's CDR3 is CASSPGTSVYEQYF. CDR3 nucleotide sequence: TGCGCCAGCAGCCCCGGGACTAGCGTCTACGAGCAGTACTTC. The rearrangement links TRBV5-1 to TRBJ2-7, with 10 nucleotides matching TRBD2. Unmatched junction bases numbered 4, after V lost 4 bases and J lost 3 bases. The CDR3 consists of 14 residues. CDR1 and CDR2 from the germline V gene are SGHRS and YFSETQ.

The table lists this clonotype with a few counts. The chain links TRBV5-1 to TRBJ1-1; possibly TRBD1 for D (6 bases). CDR3 length: 15 residues. V lost 4 bases to trimming and J lost 3 bases, with 16 bases between them. From germline, CDR1 is SGHRS and CDR2 YFSETQ. CDR3 loop: CASSAYRVSDTEAFF. Here the CDR3 DNA reads TGCGCCAGCAGCGCCTACAGGGTTTCCGACACTGAAGCTTTCTTT.

In its sample, this clonotype was seen many times. V is TRBV3-1 and J is TRBJ2-1; perhaps TRBD1 as D (6 bases). The CDR3 has 20 amino acids. The V gene lost 4 bases and the J gene lost 2 bases, with 27 bases spanning the gap. Germline CDR1 and CDR2: LGHDT and YNNKEL (reference sequence). CDR3 loop: CASSPSSGTRTFSTYNEQFF. CDR3 sequence (DNA): TGTGCCAGCAGCCCATCCTCCGGGACAAGGACGTTTAGCACCTACAATGAGCAGTTCTTC.

This clonotype was counted ten times or more. J is TRBJ2-3 and V is TRBV12-3 or TRBV12-4; the D gene is possibly TRBD2 (6 bases). V lost 7 bases to trimming and J lost 0 bases, with 11 bases between them. CDR3 length: 14 amino acids. The CDR3 protein is CASKGGVSTDTQYF. The DNA for the CDR3 is TGTGCCAGCAAGGGCGGGGTGAGCACAGATACGCAGTATTTT.

The V gene is TRBV6-4, the J gene TRBJ2-1; D is undetermined. Per germline, CDR1 MRHNA and CDR2 SNTAGT. CDR3 length: 15 residues. The V end was cut by 0 bases, the J end by 4 bases, with 10 bases between. As DNA, the CDR3 is TGTGCCAGCAGTGACTCTCAGCGAGAATACAATGAGCAGTTCTTC. Translation: CASSDSQREYNEQFF.

This clonotype was seen only a few times. J is TRBJ1-1 and V is TRBV25-1; possible D gene TRBD1, 5 bases. Looked up from germline, CDR1 is MGHDK and CDR2 is SYGVNS. This CDR3 contains 11 residues. Trimming cost V 8 bases and J 6 bases, with 10 bases left between them. CDR3 protein: CASGTVSEAFF. DNA for the CDR3: TGTGCCAGCGGGACTGTTTCTGAAGCTTTCTTT.

The chain has TRBV2 and TRBJ2-1; D might be TRBD1 (6 bases). This CDR3 comprises 14 residues. Trimming cost V 11 bases and J 2 bases, with 16 bases left between them. Germline V lookup: CDR1 SNHLY, CDR2 FYNNEI. For the CDR3, the DNA is TGTGCCGCGAGGGGGTCCGGCCCCTACAATGAGCAGTTCTTC. The encoded protein is CAARGSGPYNEQFF. The whole variable domain, filled in from reference TRBV2 and TRBJ2-1, reads EPEVTQTPSHQVTQMGQEVILRCVPISNHLYFYWYRQILGQKVEFLVSFYNNEISEKSEIFDDQFSVERPDGSNFTLKIRSTKLEDSAMYFCAARGSGPYNEQFFGPGTRLTVL.